These 31 T cell receptor beta chains came from one sample sequenced in a study of vaccination and CD4 T cells after COVID-19 (dated by TCRdb to 2021 to 2024). The sample's time point, from its label and the paper: late sampling 161 to 241 days after vaccination in three convalescent patients. Per the publication, the treatment or condition label means: roughly ten-day PBMC culture with coronavirus spike peptide pools or control peptides (ViraFEST assay). These TCRs are of unknown antigen specificity. The method behind the library was PCR. These reads were obtained on an Illumina iSeq 100. DNA from cultured CD4+ T cells was subjected to TCR sequencing with the Oncomine TCR Beta short-read assay at the Johns Hopkins FTIC core. The public sequencing data were trimmed at Q25 with fastp and processed into clonotypes with MiXCR by TCRdb, which kept only in-frame beta chains. Records with the same CDR3 protein are collapsed into one entry carrying the most frequent genes and DNA. The sample table shows fewer than 25,000 distinct CDR3 sequences, and 35% to 40% are seen once. The ten largest clones take up approximately 30% of the sample.

Sequenced here: CD4+ T cells from blood, cultured in vitro, sampled about 7 months after SARS-CoV-2 vaccination. The receptors originated from a human donor who had recovered from COVID-19.

The V call is TRBV20-1, the J call TRBJ1-2, with TRBD1 matching 7 bases. The CDR3 extends over 13 amino acids. Per germline, CDR1 DFQATT and CDR2 SNEGSKA (reference sequence). Trimming removed 3 bases from V and 4 bases from J; junction bases left unmatched: 5. The CDR3 loop reads CSASPGTVYGYTF. The CDR3 nucleotides read TGCAGTGCTAGCCCGGGGACAGTCTATGGCTACACCTTC.

This clonotype was seen only a few times. The rearrangement joins TRBV6-1 to TRBJ2-5; the match to TRBD2 covers 7 bases. CDR1 and CDR2 (germline): MNHNS, SASEGT. V was pared by 6 bases and J by 4 bases, with 11 bases of the junction left unmatched. The CDR3 has 15 amino acids. CDR3 DNA: TGTGCCAGCAGACTACTTGGGGGGGGAGGAGAGACCCAGTACTTC. Its protein product is CASRLLGGGGETQYF.

This clonotype was picked up a small number of times. The rearrangement links TRBV27 to TRBJ1-2, with D tentatively TRBD1 (6 bases). V dropped 3 bases and J dropped 8 bases, with 16 bases sitting between them. The germline gives CDR1 MNHEY, CDR2 SMNVEV (reference sequence). The CDR3 is 14 amino acids. The CDR3 DNA sequence: TGTGCCAGCAGTTTGACAGGAAGGGGTCGGGGCTACACCTTC. As protein: CASSLTGRGRGYTF.

V is TRBV6-1 and J is TRBJ2-2; D unclear. The CDR3 contains 15 residues. The V gene lost 3 bases and the J gene lost 5 bases, with 13 bases spanning the gap. Per germline, CDR1 MNHNS and CDR2 SASEGT. The CDR3, as DNA: TGTGCCAGCAGTGAGCGCCTCGACGGGACCGGGGAGCTGTTTTTT. It specifies CASSERLDGTGELFF.

There are a few counts of this clonotype. This chain joins TRBV10-3 and TRBJ2-7; D remains unclear. The CDR3 is 12 amino acids. Looked up from germline, CDR1 is ENHRY and CDR2 is SYGVKD. V gave up 2 bases and J gave up 0 bases, with 2 bases separating them. The CDR3 protein is CAISEISYEQYF. The CDR3 DNA reads as TGTGCCATCAGTGAGATCTCCTACGAGCAGTACTTC.

The chain joins TRBV20-1 to TRBJ2-5; the match to TRBD1 covers 8 bases. Germline lookup yields CDR1 DFQATT and CDR2 SNEGSKA (reference sequence). V was clipped by 2 bases and J by 4 bases; unmatched bases: 6. The CDR3 runs 14 residues. The CDR3 nucleotides read TGCAGTGCTAGACACGGACAGGGCGGAGAGACCCAGTACTTC. Protein: CSARHGQGGETQYF.

This clonotype was observed a handful of times. The chain carries TRBV15 and TRBJ2-3, with D perhaps TRBD2 (7 bases). The germline V gene has CDR1 LNHNV and CDR2 YYDKDF (reference sequence). V was cut by 3 bases and J by 6 bases, with 19 bases left in between. The CDR3 sequence is 16 residues long. Here the CDR3 reads CATSRGVGGQGDTQYF. The CDR3 DNA sequence: TGTGCCACCAGCAGGGGCGTCGGGGGGCAGGGGGATACGCAGTATTTT.

The chain employs TRBV20-1 and TRBJ2-5, with 7 nucleotides matching TRBD2. Germline trimming cut 3 bases from V and 4 bases from J; bases unmatched to any gene: 5. The CDR3 totals 13 residues. Germline V gene lookup returns CDR1 DFQATT and CDR2 SNEGSKA (reference sequence). The CDR3, as DNA: TGCAGTGCTAGCGGGGGGACCCCAGAGACCCAGTACTTC. It specifies CSASGGTPETQYF.

In its sample, this clonotype was seen a few times. The chain employs TRBV7-3 and TRBJ2-1; D perhaps matches TRBD1 (7 bases). The CDR3 spans 15 residues. CDR1 and CDR2 (germline): SGHTA, FQGTGA. Trimming removed 5 bases at V and 4 bases at J, with 15 bases between. This chain's CDR3 is CASSPGGTMYNEQFF. The CDR3 DNA follows: TGTGCCAGCAGCCCAGGGGGGACCATGTACAATGAGCAGTTCTTC.

The rearrangement uses TRBV4-1 and TRBJ1-2; D remains unclear. The germline V gene has CDR1 MGHRA and CDR2 YSYEKL. This CDR3 region has 14 residues. V was cut by 1 base and J by 5 bases, with 11 bases left in between. CDR3 in DNA: TGCGCCAGCAGCCAAGCTACGGGGAAATATGGCTACACCTTC. This codes for CASSQATGKYGYTF.

This clonotype ranks as medium-sized. This chain joins TRBV7-9 and TRBJ2-7, with 12 bases matching TRBD2. This CDR3 comprises 15 residues. In germline, CDR1 is SEHNR, CDR2 FQNEAQ (reference sequence). Trimming took 2 bases from V and 4 from J; bases not matched to a gene: 3. The DNA for the CDR3 is TGTGCCAGCAGCTTACCTAGCGGGGGGGCGTACGAGCAGTACTTC. Amino acids: CASSLPSGGAYEQYF. The variable domain in full, completed from reference TRBV7-9 and TRBJ2-7, reads DTGVSQNPRHKITKRGQNVTFRCDPISEHNRLYWYRQTLGQGPEFLTYFQNEAQLEKSRLLSDRFSAERPKGSFSTLEIQRTEQGDSAMYLCASSLPSGGAYEQYFGPGTRLTVT.

This chain connects TRBV20-1 to TRBJ2-7; D ambiguous. The CDR3 runs to 13 residues. Deletions cut 1 base from V and 3 bases from J, with 10 bases between. Germline assignment: CDR1 DFQATT and CDR2 SNEGSKA (reference sequence). In nucleotides, the CDR3 is TGCAGTGCTAGAGTCCAGGATTACTACGAGCAGTACTTC. Its protein product is CSARVQDYYEQYF.

This chain joins TRBV20-1 and TRBJ2-6; D gene unclear. Trimming removed 3 bases from V and 9 bases from J, with 6 bases in between. Germline-derived CDR1 and CDR2 are DFQATT and SNEGSKA (reference sequence). The CDR3 has 11 residues. This CDR3 is CSASLFNVLTF. The CDR3 DNA reads TGCAGTGCTAGCCTATTCAACGTCCTGACTTTC.

V gene TRBV15 combines with J gene TRBJ2-3, with a possible D match to TRBD2 (7 bases). Germline loops: CDR1 LNHNV, CDR2 YYDKDF (reference sequence). This CDR3 is 15 amino acids long. V was pared by 6 bases and J by 1 base, with 14 bases between. In DNA, the CDR3 is TGTGCCACCAGAGGTGGGGGGGCTGGCACAGATACGCAGTATTTT. Translated, it gives CATRGGGAGTDTQYF.

The V call is TRBV7-9, the J call TRBJ2-3; D remains ambiguous. Deletions cut 0 bases from V and 0 bases from J, with 4 bases between. The CDR3 is 14 amino acids. Looked up from germline, CDR1 is SEHNR and CDR2 is FQNEAQ (reference sequence). CDR3 region: CASSLAGSTDTQYF. CDR3 nucleotide sequence: TGTGCCAGCAGCTTAGCGGGAAGCACAGATACGCAGTATTTT.

V usage is TRBV11-2 and J usage is TRBJ2-1, with 13 bases matching TRBD2. The CDR3 extends over 16 amino acids. Germline CDR1 and CDR2: SGHAT and FQNNGV. J was trimmed by 9 bases and V by 4 bases; bases with no gene match: 9. The CDR3 loop is CASSSFSGLAGSEQFF. The DNA of the CDR3 is TGTGCCAGCAGCTCCTTCTCGGGACTAGCGGGGAGTGAGCAGTTCTTC.

The chain joins TRBV7-9 to TRBJ2-3; D may be TRBD2 (7 bases). Germline values: CDR1 SEHNR, CDR2 FQNEAQ (reference sequence). This CDR3 has 16 amino acids. V was cut by 5 bases and J by 7 bases, with 22 bases left in between. The CDR3 loop reads CASSPALGGGEYTQYF. DNA of the CDR3: TGTGCCAGCAGCCCCGCCCTAGGCGGGGGCGAATATACGCAGTATTTT.

The genes are TRBV6-1 and TRBJ1-1; D unresolved. The CDR3 has 14 residues. From germline, CDR1 is MNHNS and CDR2 SASEGT. Trimming left V 9 bases short and J 1 base short, with 15 bases between. CDR3 coding DNA: TGTGCCAGTGCACGGGTGTTTGGGAACACTGAAGCTTTCTTT. The encoded protein is CASARVFGNTEAFF.

J is TRBJ2-3 and V is TRBV6-1, with D maybe TRBD2 (6 bases). Trimming cost V 5 bases and J 0 bases, with 12 bases left between them. The CDR3 has 15 residues. In germline, CDR1 is MNHNS, CDR2 SASEGT. In DNA form, the CDR3 reads TGTGCCAGCAGTCTCCGGGGGTTCAGCACAGATACGCAGTATTTT. This translates into CASSLRGFSTDTQYF.

The chain carries TRBV7-3 and TRBJ2-3; 10 bases map to TRBD2. The CDR3 sequence is 16 residues long. The germline V gene encodes CDR1 SGHTA and CDR2 FQGTGA. V lost 3 bases, J lost 2 bases, and 5 bases stayed unmatched. The CDR3 loop reads CASSFSGGTYTDTQYF. CDR3 in DNA: TGTGCCAGCAGCTTTAGCGGGGGGACATACACAGATACGCAGTATTTT.

Written as DNA, the CDR3 is TGTGCCAGCAGTTTACGCAGGGGGATTCAAGAGACCCAGTACTTC. Translated, it gives CASSLRRGIQETQYF. This rearrangement joins TRBV27 to TRBJ2-5; 7 nucleotides match TRBD1. The germline V gene encodes CDR1 MNHEY and CDR2 SMNVEV (reference sequence). The CDR3 is 15 residues long. V dropped 2 bases and J dropped 2; count of bases not matched to a gene: 5.

This clonotype appeared a few times. J is TRBJ1-5 and V is TRBV12-3 or TRBV12-4; D is undetermined. Trimming shortened V by 5 bases and J by 2 bases, and 13 bases separated the two germline ends. The CDR3 is 15 residues long. The CDR3 spells CASSPTGIGNQPQHF. Written as DNA, the CDR3 is TGTGCCAGCAGTCCTACGGGGATTGGCAATCAGCCCCAGCATTTT.

The table lists this clonotype with a few counts. The chain uses TRBV11-3 and TRBJ2-5; 7 nucleotides match TRBD2. Germline assignment: CDR1 SGHNT and CDR2 YENEEA. The CDR3 covers 15 residues. The J segment lost 5 bases and the V segment lost 3 bases, leaving 9 bases of the junction unmatched. CDR3 in amino acids: CASSFGGGAVETQYF. CDR3 coding DNA: TGTGCCAGCAGCTTTGGGGGAGGGGCTGTGGAGACCCAGTACTTC.

This chain connects TRBV4-3 to TRBJ2-7, with D perhaps TRBD1 (6 bases). CDR3 length: 16 amino acids. V was shortened by 0 bases and J by 6 bases, with 18 bases between the two germline ends. The V gene's germline CDR1 is LGHNA and CDR2 YSLEER. In DNA, the CDR3 is TGCGCCAGCAGCCAAGAAAGGGGGTTTAATATCCGCGAGCAGTACTTC. Protein: CASSQERGFNIREQYF.

This clonotype has only a few counts. The V gene is TRBV20-1, the J gene TRBJ1-6; D is uncertain. The CDR3 totals 15 residues. Germline V gene data show CDR1 as DFQATT and CDR2 as SNEGSKA (reference sequence). Trimming took off 2 bases at V and 8 bases at J, with 16 bases between the two ends. For the CDR3, the DNA is TGCAGTGCTAGAATAAGGGAGTCCGGCGATTCACCCCTCCACTTT. Protein product: CSARIRESGDSPLHF.

The CDR3 DNA is TGTGCCAGCTCCTCGGTCGGAGAGACCCAGTACTTC. Encoded protein: CASSSVGETQYF. The V gene is TRBV11-1, the J gene TRBJ2-5; D is uncertain. The germline V and J ends were trimmed by 8 bases and 4 bases, with 11 bases remaining between them. Germline V gene sequence: CDR1 SGHAT, CDR2 FQDESV (reference sequence). The CDR3 is 12 residues long.

This clonotype was seen a handful of times. The genes are TRBV20-1 and TRBJ2-5; 7 bases are a match to TRBD2. Germline V lookup: CDR1 DFQATT, CDR2 SNEGSKA (reference sequence). The length of the CDR3 is 14 residues. J was trimmed by 4 bases and V by 0 bases; bases with no gene match: 5. In DNA form, the CDR3 reads TGCAGTGCTAGAGACCTTCGACTAGCAGAGACCCAGTACTTC. This codes for CSARDLRLAETQYF.

The chain joins TRBV20-1 to TRBJ2-3; D gene ambiguous. Germline values: CDR1 DFQATT, CDR2 SNEGSKA (reference sequence). This CDR3 comprises 13 residues. V dropped 1 base and J dropped 5 bases, with 10 bases sitting between them. DNA for the CDR3: TGCAGTGCTAGAGTAGGGTACGGAGATACGCAGTATTTT. This encodes CSARVGYGDTQYF.

The chain recombines TRBV20-1 with TRBJ2-4; D is undetermined. The V end was cut by 1 base, the J end by 7 bases, with 11 bases between. This CDR3 is built from 13 residues. The germline gives CDR1 DFQATT, CDR2 SNEGSKA (reference sequence). The CDR3 nucleotides read TGCAGTGCTAGAGTAGCCGGGTTGAACATTCAGTACTTC. Translated: CSARVAGLNIQYF.

CDR3 protein: CAISAYREAYEQYF. CDR3 in DNA: TGTGCCATCAGTGCCTACAGGGAGGCCTACGAGCAGTACTTC. The chain joins TRBV10-3 to TRBJ2-7; either TRBD1 or TRBD2 may supply D (6 bases each). Trimming took 4 bases from V and 2 from J, leaving 12 bases between them. The germline V gene encodes CDR1 ENHRY and CDR2 SYGVKD. The CDR3 has 14 amino acids.

The rearrangement joins TRBV28 to TRBJ2-5; 13 bases line up with TRBD2. V shed 7 bases, J shed 2 bases, and the junction held 4 bases outside the gene matches. Germline values: CDR1 MDHEN, CDR2 SYDVKM. The CDR3 covers 15 residues. The CDR3 sequence: CASTTSGGPQETQYF. CDR3 bases: TGTGCCAGCACGACTAGCGGGGGGCCGCAAGAGACCCAGTACTTC.